This T cell receptor (beta chain) was documented in a study of blood T cell repertoires in COVID-19 (dated by TCRdb to 2020 to 2021). With regard to the full study: The collaborator samples originated in the United States, Italy and Spain and spanned the acute and convalescent phases of COVID-19. The samples were drawn from the first 160 participants of the ongoing ImmuneRACE study and from 1,254 subjects provided by 6 global collaborators. Where HLA class I and class II types were available, the types were taken from metadata supplied by the sample provider, not from assay-based typing. The dataset comprised deeply sampled blood TCRbeta repertoires from subjects exposed to, actively infected with, or recovered from COVID-19. Sample metadata almost always included a de-identified subject ID, COVID-19 status, age in years and sex. The material from the prospective study consisted of cDNA or gDNA derived from T cells, B-cell-depleted T cells, or PBMCs. The repertoires were made available in a free public database intended to serve as a resource for research on the immune response to SARS-CoV-2.

CDR1 and CDR2, per the germline V gene, are SGHVS and FQNEAQ. From cysteine to valine, the CDR3 is 14 amino acids long. Only CDR3 DNA remains: 42 bases, in frame from the first base. The junction carries 14 bases between V and J, which are trimmed by 6 bases and 2 bases respectively. A note on this clone: The antigen this receptor binds is unknown. No base quality information exists; no much larger clone differs at one position.

TCRbeta CDR3 regions were amplified from genomic DNA using the immunoSEQ Assay, a bias-controlled multiplex PCR. In the source study's methods: Nucleated cell counts per sample were estimated from amplification of reference gene primers within the assay. To quantify the absolute abundance of each unique TCRbeta CDR3 rearrangement, sequence reads were collapsed and filtered. Productive Simpson clonality was computed per sample as the square root of Simpson's diversity index over productive rearrangements. In its TCRdb copy, this immuneACCESS table keeps in-frame sequences only and misses some clones. Where compared with another copy, unresolved V genes explain less than half of these, and the others have no known cause. D and trimming come from the DNA, and the V and J calls and clone size come from that table. Recorded for this sample are 100,000 or so clones; approximately 80% of them occurred a single time. Of the sample, over 7.5% falls within the top ten clones.

Study-wide findings and limitations: Clinical and demographic metadata were provided uncurated, with the amount varying by source and participant.

The collaborating institutions used their own protocols to collect whole blood in K2EDTA tubes. Collaborator samples were shipped for TCRbeta analysis as frozen whole blood, isolated PBMCs, or DNA extracted from either sample type. Sequenced sample: peripheral blood. The TCR sequence derives from a man aged 60 to 75 with active or convalescent COVID-19. The rearrangement combines TRBV7-8 with TRBJ2-7; the D gene is perhaps TRBD2, on 5 matching bases. The CDR3 corresponds to CASRAGGPAYEQYV. The sequenced DNA is TGTGCCAGCAGGGCGGGCGGTCCCGCCTACGAGCAGTACGTC.